Listed here are 21 T cell receptor beta chains from one sample, sequenced in a study of CD8 T cells in ankylosing spondylitis. Study-wide points: Apparently characteristic of ankylosing spondylitis blood was a TCR beta motif (about eight highly homologous variants).

TCRdb redid the calling of the 5' RACE reads with MiXCR, one entry per CDR3 protein. The sample has over 450,000 distinct CDR3 sequences, roughly 13% seen once. These receptors' targets are unknown. The specimen sequenced was blood, either unsorted or a sorted T cell fraction (not recorded which). The source is a male donor with ankylosing spondylitis.

This chain joins TRBV20-1 and TRBJ1-3; no definite D call. Germline V gene lookup returns CDR1 DFQATT and CDR2 SNEGSKA (reference sequence). V was clipped by 3 bases and J by 0 bases, with 9 bases between them. CDR3 size: 14 residues. CDR3 bases: TGCAGTGCTAGTTTAACAATCTCTGGAAACACCATATATTTT. It codes for CSASLTISGNTIYF.

The CDR3 loop is CASSSPPSETQYF. The CDR3 nucleotides read TGTGCCAGCAGCTCACCGCCTAGCGAGACGCAGTATTTT. The chain uses TRBV7-9 and TRBJ2-3; D is possibly TRBD2 (6 bases). The CDR3 runs to 13 residues. Germline loops: CDR1 SEHNR, CDR2 FQNEAQ (reference sequence). The V and J ends lost 4 bases and 9 bases respectively, with 14 bases between them. Variable domain in full (rest from reference TRBV7-9 and TRBJ2-3): DTGVSQNPRHKITKRGQNVTFRCDPISEHNRLYWYRQTLGQGPEFLTYFQNEAQLEKSRLLSDRFSAERPKGSFSTLEIQRTEQGDSAMYLCASSSPPSETQYFGPGTRLTVL.

This clonotype has more than one count but fewer than ten. The chain links TRBV7-2 to TRBJ2-2, with TRBD2 matching over 10 bases. Unmatched junction bases numbered 6, after V lost 2 bases and J lost 6 bases. Germline loops: CDR1 SGHTA, CDR2 FQGNSA. The CDR3 runs to 16 residues. For the CDR3, the DNA is TGTGCCAGCAGCTTACAAGCGGGAGGGTCTTCCGGGGAGCTGTTTTTT. It encodes CASSLQAGGSSGELFF.

The V call is TRBV29-1, the J call TRBJ2-7, with D unclear. There are 13 residues in the CDR3. Germline V gives CDR1 SQVTM, CDR2 ANQGSEA. V lost 5 bases and J lost 2, with 13 bases in between. CDR3 loop: CSVSDDVPYEQYF. The CDR3 region has the DNA TGCAGCGTTTCGGACGACGTCCCCTACGAGCAGTACTTC.

The J gene is TRBJ1-4, the V gene TRBV4-2; TRBD1 matches at 9 bases. The J segment lost 6 bases and the V segment lost 2 bases, leaving 1 base of the junction unmatched. Germline CDR1 reads LGHNA; CDR2 reads YNFKEQ. The CDR3 extends over 14 amino acids. The CDR3 protein is CASSQRQGDEKLFF. The CDR3 DNA sequence: TGTGCCAGCAGCCAACGACAGGGGGATGAAAAACTGTTTTTT.

The rearrangement joins TRBV7-8 to TRBJ2-1; a weak D match, TRBD2 (5 bases). Looked up from germline, CDR1 is SGHVS and CDR2 is FQNEAQ. This CDR3 is built from 14 residues. With 1 base removed from V and 6 bases from J, the gap between germline ends came to 10 bases. This CDR3 reads CASSLGLRVNEQFF. CDR3 nucleotide sequence: TGTGCCAGCAGCTTAGGACTGAGGGTCAATGAGCAGTTCTTC.

This clonotype was detected ten times or more. The J gene is TRBJ1-1, the V gene TRBV7-9; D gene uncertain. This CDR3 comprises 12 residues. The germline CDR1 and CDR2 sequences are SEHNR and FQNEAQ (reference sequence). Deletions cut 2 bases from V and 3 bases from J, with 4 bases between. Here the CDR3 reads CASSLKDTEAFF. The DNA for the CDR3 is TGTGCCAGCAGCTTAAAGGACACTGAAGCTTTCTTT.

This clonotype was observed a handful of times. The chain's CDR3 is CAGSGRDNSPLHF. The CDR3 DNA is TGTGCCGGTTCGGGACGGGATAATTCACCCCTCCACTTT. The chain has TRBV7-9 and TRBJ1-6; D is possibly TRBD1 (5 bases). Trimming took 11 bases from V and 5 from J, leaving 13 bases between them. This CDR3 is built from 13 residues. CDR1 is SEHNR, CDR2 FQNEAQ, per germline (reference sequence).

This clonotype was observed a handful of times. The conserved closing phenylalanine or tryptophan is absent in this CDR3, likely reflecting a read error. The chain recombines TRBV27 with TRBJ1-1; unclear D gene. The CDR3 totals 13 residues. Trimming cost V 5 bases and J 7 bases, with 14 bases left between them. The germline gives CDR1 MNHEY, CDR2 SMNVEV (reference sequence). The CDR3 region is CASSPPDTFEAFL. DNA of the CDR3: TGTGCCAGCAGTCCCCCCGACACCTTTGAAGCTTTCCTT.

This clonotype has more than one count but fewer than ten. The V and J genes are TRBV7-9 and TRBJ2-1; D is perhaps TRBD2 (5 bases). The CDR3 extends over 12 amino acids. V was shortened by 5 bases and J by 8 bases, with 10 bases between the two germline ends. From germline, CDR1 is SEHNR and CDR2 FQNEAQ (reference sequence). CDR3 in amino acids: CASSLTRHEQFF. The CDR3 nucleotides read TGTGCCAGCAGCCTAACTAGACATGAGCAGTTCTTC. The whole variable domain, remainder taken from reference TRBV7-9 and TRBJ2-1, is DTGVSQNPRHKITKRGQNVTFRCDPISEHNRLYWYRQTLGQGPEFLTYFQNEAQLEKSRLLSDRFSAERPKGSFSTLEIQRTEQGDSAMYLCASSLTRHEQFFGPGTRLTVL.

This clonotype came up a few times. V usage is TRBV13 and J usage is TRBJ2-7, with 12 bases that match TRBD2. Germline assignment: CDR1 PRHDT and CDR2 FYEKMQ (reference sequence). The CDR3 runs 15 residues. V was pared by 3 bases and J by 3 bases, with 3 bases of the junction left unmatched. The CDR3 here is CASSFGLAGNYEQYF. The CDR3 DNA reads TGTGCCAGCAGCTTCGGACTAGCGGGGAACTACGAGCAGTACTTC.

This clonotype turned up a few times. This sequence joins TRBV12-3 or TRBV12-4 and TRBJ2-6; D could derive from TRBD1 or TRBD2 (6 bases each). The CDR3 covers 16 residues. With 5 bases removed from V and 4 bases from J, the gap between germline ends came to 15 bases. DNA of the CDR3: TGTGCCAGCAGTCTCGGGTCGGGGGCCGGGGCCAACGTCCTGACTTTC. Residues: CASSLGSGAGANVLTF.

This clonotype has a handful of counts. The rearrangement joins TRBV18 to TRBJ2-5; 7 nucleotides match TRBD2. Germline CDR1 reads KGHSH; CDR2 reads LQKENI. The CDR3 sequence is 14 residues long. Trimming took 9 bases from V and 3 from J; bases not matched to a gene: 10. The CDR3 DNA sequence: TGTGCCAGTTCGGGCCGCCGGGGGGAAGAGACCCAGTACTTC. Encoded protein: CASSGRRGEETQYF.

The chain carries TRBV5-1 and TRBJ1-4, with 7 bases fitting TRBD1. V shed 4 bases and J 6 bases; nucleotides not matched to a gene: 15. In germline, CDR1 is SGHRS, CDR2 YFSETQ. The CDR3 consists of 17 residues. As DNA, the CDR3 is TGCGCCAGCAGCAAATGGGGGGTCAACAGGGGTGATGAAAAACTGTTTTTT. It encodes CASSKWGVNRGDEKLFF.

V gene TRBV2 combines with J gene TRBJ2-7; perhaps TRBD1 as D (6 bases). Trimming took 7 bases from V and 5 from J, leaving 9 bases between them. The germline CDR1 and CDR2 sequences are SNHLY and FYNNEI. There are 11 residues in the CDR3. CDR3 loop: CASKGVHEQYF. The CDR3 coding sequence is TGTGCCAGCAAGGGGGTCCACGAGCAGTACTTC.

Of note for this clonotype: A much larger clone is a single base away; this may be a read error. The chain joins TRBV6-6 to TRBJ1-1; D might be TRBD1 (5 bases). The V end lost 2 bases, the J end lost 7 bases, and 5 bases lay between the germline ends. The CDR3 runs to 11 residues. Germline CDR1 and CDR2: MNHNY and SVGAGI (reference sequence). The DNA of the CDR3 is TGTGCCAGCAGTTACAGGGGTGAAGCTTTCTTT. Encoded protein: CASSYRGEAFF.

V and J are TRBV4-2 and TRBJ2-1; 9 bases are shared with TRBD2. The germline V gene has CDR1 LGHNA and CDR2 YNFKEQ. With V trimmed by 0 bases and J by 10 bases, 10 bases remained unmatched. The CDR3 runs 16 residues. In DNA, the CDR3 is TGTGCCAGCAGCCAAGATCGACTAGCGGAGAGGTTGGAGCAGTTCTTC. The encoded protein is CASSQDRLAERLEQFF.

This chain links TRBV30 with TRBJ1-2; D might be TRBD1 (5 bases). The V end lost 0 bases, the J end lost 7 bases, and 12 bases lay between the germline ends. The CDR3 is made up of 13 amino acids. Germline-derived CDR1 and CDR2 are GTSNPN and SVGIG (reference sequence). Here the CDR3 reads CAWSVSLRAGYTF. CDR3 sequence (DNA): TGTGCCTGGAGTGTAAGCCTCAGGGCTGGCTACACCTTC.

There are a few counts of this clonotype. The rearrangement links TRBV25-1 to TRBJ1-3, with TRBD1 as a possible D gene (5 bases). Germline-derived CDR1 and CDR2 are MGHDK and SYGVNS. This CDR3 spans 17 amino acids. Trimming stripped 1 base from V and 0 bases from J, with 13 bases between. CDR3 amino acids: CASSESGDADSGNTIYF. CDR3 sequence (DNA): TGTGCCAGCAGTGAATCGGGGGACGCGGACTCTGGAAACACCATATATTTT.

On this clonotype: It may be a read error: a sequence one base away is much more abundant. CDR3 region: CTSSLGTGTYEQYF. The CDR3 bases are TGTACCAGCAGTCTAGGGACAGGGACCTACGAGCAGTACTTC. The chain couples TRBV12-3 or TRBV12-4 to TRBJ2-7, with TRBD1 matching 9 bases. The CDR3 length is 14 residues.

The chain has TRBV5-1 and TRBJ1-1; D remains unclear. Trimming removed 2 bases from V and 4 bases from J, with 9 bases in between. The length of the CDR3 is 13 residues. Per germline, CDR1 SGHRS and CDR2 YFSETQ. The DNA of the CDR3 is TGCGCCAGCAGCTTTGGACCGGCCACTGAAGCTTTCTTT. Translation: CASSFGPATEAFF.